The entry that follows covers one TCR beta chain sequence. What it recognizes is unknown. CDR1 and CDR2 from the germline V gene are MNHNS and SASEGT. The CDR3 runs 13 residues. V lost 6 bases to trimming and J lost 6 bases, with 12 bases between them. These data belong to a study of radiotherapy plus CTLA-4 blockade in lung cancer. Assay: immunoSEQ multiplex PCR; the TCRdb copy retains only in-frame clones and omits some. The sample yields approximately 78,000 clones, roughly three quarters seen once. Ipilimumab-mediated CTLA-4 blockade plus focal radiation was given to patients having chemo-refractory metastatic non-small-cell lung cancer. Study-level results: Alongside interferon-beta, early blood T cell clone dynamics were reportedly the best predictor of response.

This clonotype was sampled from a human donor with non-small cell lung cancer who had a complete response to radiotherapy plus ipilimumab. Here the sequenced sample was peripheral blood, taken from a patient treated with radiotherapy plus ipilimumab. V usage is TRBV6-1 and J usage is TRBJ1-5; D may be TRBD1 (6 bases). The CDR3 loop is CASRPHRAQPQHF. The CDR3 DNA follows: TGTGCCAGCAGGCCGCACAGGGCTCAGCCCCAGCATTTT.